This T cell receptor (beta chain) was sequenced during a study of PD-L1 blockade in urothelial cancer. Study-level background: Atezolizumab therapy began for patients in about 2014, dosed at 1,200 mg intravenously every 3 weeks.

Spike-ins of synthetic TCR analog templates went into each PCR. Some clones are missing from TCRdb's copy, which holds only in-frame ones; the method was immunoSEQ multiplex PCR. Seen here are about 51,000 clones, 70% to 90% observed once, and the top ten hold under 2.5%. Time point here: peripheral blood 6 weeks after treatment start. Sampling of each patient yielded between 1 and 8 specimens, collected pretreatment and on-treatment. The CDR3 runs to 16 residues. V lost 0 bases and J lost 0, with 12 bases in between. Germline V CDR1 and CDR2: SGHDT, YYEEEE. V gene TRBV5-6 combines with J gene TRBJ1-1, with D unresolved. The origin of this receptor is a man in his fifties or sixties with urothelial cancer. The source material was PBMCs, sampled around atezolizumab (anti-PD-L1) treatment. CDR3 sequence: CASSLVGRNLNTEAFF. CDR3 bases: TGTGCCAGCAGCTTGGTGGGCAGAAACTTGAACACTGAAGCTTTCTTT.